The table lists the clone carrying this TCR beta chain with many counts. Its target is unknown. Uncontrolled infections, other autoimmune diseases, pregnancy or lactation led to exclusion of patients. Germline V lookup: CDR1 SGHTA, CDR2 FQGTGA. V dropped 5 bases and J dropped 4 bases, with 14 bases sitting between them. The CDR3 has 15 amino acids. Regions amplified from RNA transcripts were the TCR beta CDR3 regions. The TCR CDR3 first-round RT-PCR relied on the HTBI primer set. TCRdb processed the multiplex PCR reads anew with MiXCR; each CDR3 protein has one entry. The sample has around 600,000 distinct CDR3 sequences, roughly 14% seen once; the top ten hold around 13%. This specimen belongs to a study of T cells in Graves' hyperthyroidism and ophthalmopathy. Study results and caveats: Stable hyperthyroidism was told apart from ophthalmopathy by a model built on 13 V-J features.

This TCR came from a woman aged 45-65 years with Graves' ophthalmopathy. J is TRBJ2-2 and V is TRBV7-3; either TRBD1 or TRBD2 may supply D (5 bases each). The sample consisted of blood. The CDR3 nucleotides read TGTGCCAGCAGCCGCACGGGGCAGGGCACCGGGGAGCTGTTTTTT. Protein product: CASSRTGQGTGELFF.